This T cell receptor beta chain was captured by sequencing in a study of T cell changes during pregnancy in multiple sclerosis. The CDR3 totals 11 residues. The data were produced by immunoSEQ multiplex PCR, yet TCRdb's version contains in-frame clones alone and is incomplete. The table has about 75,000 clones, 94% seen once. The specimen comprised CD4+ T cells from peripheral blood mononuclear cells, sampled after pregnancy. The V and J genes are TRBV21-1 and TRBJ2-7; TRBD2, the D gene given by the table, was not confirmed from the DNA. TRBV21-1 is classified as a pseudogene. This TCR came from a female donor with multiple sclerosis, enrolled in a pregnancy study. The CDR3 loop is CASTDYYEQYF. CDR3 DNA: TGTGCCAGCACGGACTACTACGAGCAGTACTTC.